The rows below give T cell receptor beta chains drawn from one sample of a study of T cell responses to AZD1222 COVID-19 vaccine. Generated by immunoSEQ multiplex PCR, the TCRdb table keeps only in-frame clones and is missing some. The sample holds roughly 160,000 clones, approximately 92% seen once. Material: peripheral blood, obtained on day 0 of AZD1222 vaccination. These receptor sequences come from an adult in good health. Both conserved end residues are part of each CDR3. The D gene is left open where the match is weak. Clone size is given for some rows only: seen once, a few or many times, or a class if the clone is expanded.

TRBV7-3	once	TRBJ2-3	TRBD1	CASSTRQGARDTQYF	TGTGCCAGCAGCACCCGACAGGGGGCGCGGGATACGCAGTATTTT
TRBV11-1	NA	TRBJ2-5	NA	CASSLGRQGRETQYF	TGTGCCAGCAGCTTAGGTCGGCAGGGCCGAGAGACCCAGTACTTC
TRBV29-1	NA	TRBJ1-1	NA	CSALKGGVAFF	TGCAGCGCCCTTAAGGGGGGGGTAGCTTTCTTT
TRBV11-2	NA	TRBJ1-4	NA	CASSTGRSGNEKLFF	TGTGCCAGCAGCACTGGGCGTTCAGGAAATGAAAAACTGTTTTTT
TRBV11-1	NA	TRBJ2-2	TRBD1	CASSSADRSSNTGELFF	TGTGCCAGCAGCTCAGCGGACAGGAGCTCGAACACCGGGGAGCTGTTTTTT
TRBV29-1	NA	TRBJ2-3	NA	CSAPGLDLSLGTDTQYF	TGCAGCGCCCCCGGTCTAGATCTATCCCTAGGCACAGATACGCAGTATTTT
TRBV6-5	NA	TRBJ1-2	TRBD1	CASTNPGGSDYGYTF	TGTGCCAGCACCAACCCAGGGGGCAGCGACTATGGCTACACCTTC
TRBV18	NA	TRBJ2-5	NA	CASSPPIPAETQYF	TGTGCCAGCTCACCACCAATACCTGCGGAGACCCAGTACTTC
TRBV27	NA	TRBJ1-6	NA	CASRGPVTGSSPLHF	TGTGCCAGCAGGGGGCCGGTCACAGGAAGTTCACCCCTCCACTTT
TRBV10-2	NA	TRBJ1-1	TRBD1	CASTGTGRGAEAFF	TGCGCCAGCACTGGGACAGGGAGGGGGGCTGAAGCTTTCTTT
TRBV2	NA	TRBJ1-1	NA	CASSEAAVGANTEAFF	TGTGCCAGCAGTGAAGCGGCGGTGGGGGCTAACACTGAAGCTTTCTTT
TRBV5-5	NA	TRBJ1-6	NA	CASRSRGSSYNSPLHF	TGTGCCAGCAGGTCGAGGGGGAGCTCCTATAATTCACCCCTCCACTTT
TRBV27	NA	TRBJ1-6	TRBD1	CASWDRRNSPLHF	TGTGCCAGTTGGGACAGGAGGAATTCACCCCTCCACTTT
TRBV2	NA	TRBJ2-5	NA	CASVRGYTGTQYF	TGTGCCAGCGTTAGGGGCTATACAGGGACCCAGTACTTC
TRBV9	once	TRBJ1-5	NA	CASSVPPGLKSNQPQHF	TGTGCCAGCAGCGTACCTCCAGGGTTGAAAAGCAATCAGCCCCAGCATTTT
TRBV11-2	NA	TRBJ1-6	NA	CASSLGVSTISPLHF	TGTGCCAGCAGCTTAGGGGTCAGTACGATTTCACCCCTCCACTTT
TRBV3-1/TRBV3-2	NA	TRBJ1-6	NA	CASSQDPAVNSPLHF	TGTGCCAGCAGCCAAGATCCGGCAGTTAATTCACCCCTCCACTTT
TRBV19	NA	TRBJ2-7	NA	CASSIRDGYEQYF	TGTGCCAGTAGTATTCGGGACGGCTACGAGCAGTACTTC
TRBV3-1/TRBV3-2	NA	TRBJ2-7	TRBD2	CASSPSLAGTYEQYF	TGTGCCAGCAGTCCGTCACTAGCGGGGACCTACGAGCAGTACTTC
TRBV4-1	NA	TRBJ2-4	NA	CASSPLSGQKLAKNIQYF	TGCGCCAGCAGCCCATTGTCTGGACAGAAACTAGCCAAAAACATTCAGTACTTC
TRBV9	NA	TRBJ2-5	TRBD1	CASSPRQGKETQYF	TGTGCCAGCAGCCCTCGACAGGGGAAAGAGACCCAGTACTTC
TRBV7-8	NA	TRBJ1-5	TRBD1	CASSKDRDQPQHF	TGTGCCAGCAGCAAGGACAGGGACCAGCCCCAGCATTTT
TRBV6-5	NA	TRBJ1-1	NA	CASSPRAGNTEAFF	TGTGCCAGCAGTCCCCGGGCGGGGAACACTGAAGCTTTCTTT
TRBV4-3	NA	TRBJ2-3	TRBD2	CASSQEWTSADTQYF	TGCGCCAGCAGCCAAGAATGGACTAGCGCAGATACGCAGTATTTT
TRBV5-1	NA	TRBJ2-5	NA	CASSLGPSETQYF	TGCGCCAGCAGCTTAGGACCATCGGAGACCCAGTACTTC
TRBV7-6	NA	TRBJ2-2	TRBD1	CASSPDRGRPTGELFF	TGTGCCAGCAGCCCGGACAGGGGACGGCCCACCGGGGAGCTGTTTTTT
TRBV18	NA	TRBJ1-5	NA	CASSPGTANQPQHF	TGTGCCAGCTCTCCCGGGACTGCCAATCAGCCCCAGCATTTT
TRBV10-2	NA	TRBJ2-2	NA	CASSLLSNGELFF	TGCGCCAGCAGCCTCCTATCAAACGGGGAGCTGTTTTTT
TRBV18	NA	TRBJ2-7	NA	CASSPGTLRSSYEQYF	TGTGCCAGCTCACCCGGGACACTGAGAAGCTCCTACGAGCAGTACTTC
TRBV6-1	NA	TRBJ2-7	TRBD1	CASSAPGQETYEQYF	TGTGCCAGCAGTGCCCCGGGACAGGAAACCTACGAGCAGTACTTC
TRBV2	NA	TRBJ1-6	NA	CASSEASGVFSPLHF	TGTGCCAGCAGTGAAGCTTCCGGGGTATTTTCACCCCTCCACTTT
TRBV7-8	NA	TRBJ2-5	NA	CASSLVAKVETQYF	TGTGCCAGCAGCTTAGTGGCTAAAGTAGAGACCCAGTACTTC
TRBV2	NA	TRBJ1-2	NA	CASSDGSGYTF	TGTGCCAGCAGTGATGGGAGTGGCTACACCTTC
TRBV2	NA	TRBJ2-7	NA	CASSERGVNDYEQYF	TGTGCCAGCAGTGAAAGGGGGGTTAATGACTACGAGCAGTACTTC
TRBV20-1	NA	TRBJ2-7	NA	CSARVRHEQYF	TGCAGTGCTAGAGTTCGCCACGAGCAGTACTTC
TRBV18	few	TRBJ2-2	NA	CASSTGYPGELFF	TGTGCCAGCTCTACAGGGTATCCCGGGGAGCTGTTTTTT
TRBV7-9	NA	TRBJ2-7	NA	CASSWGDSPFYEQYF	TGTGCCAGCAGCTGGGGCGACAGTCCATTCTACGAGCAGTACTTC
TRBV29-1	NA	TRBJ2-7	NA	CSVRASFLDEQYF	TGCAGCGTTAGAGCATCCTTCCTCGACGAGCAGTACTTC
TRBV21-1	NA	TRBJ2-7	NA	CASRAPGPYEQYF	TGTGCCAGCAGGGCCCCAGGACCGTACGAGCAGTACTTC
TRBV7-2	NA	TRBJ2-7	NA	CASSPGGTLSYEQYF	TGTGCCAGCAGCCCTGGGGGGACCCTCTCCTACGAGCAGTACTTC
TRBV9	NA	TRBJ2-2	NA	CASSVGGFANTGELFF	TGTGCCAGCAGCGTAGGAGGATTCGCGAACACCGGGGAGCTGTTTTTT